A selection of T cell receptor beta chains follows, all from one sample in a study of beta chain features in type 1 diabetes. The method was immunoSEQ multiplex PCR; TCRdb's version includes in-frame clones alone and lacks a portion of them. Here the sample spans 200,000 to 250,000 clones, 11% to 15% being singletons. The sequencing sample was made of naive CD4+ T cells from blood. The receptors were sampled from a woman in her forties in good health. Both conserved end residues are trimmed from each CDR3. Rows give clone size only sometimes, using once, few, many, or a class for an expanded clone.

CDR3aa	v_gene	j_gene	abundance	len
ASSEGGIYEQY	TRBV6-5	TRBJ2-7	NA	11
SASPEETQY	TRBV20-1	TRBJ2-5	NA	9
ASSNPGQDSYEQY	TRBV7-8	TRBJ2-7	few	13
ASSPVGVGQPQH	TRBV18	TRBJ1-5	NA	12
SAPGGGNQETQY	TRBV29-1	TRBJ2-5	few	12
SINRDRSTDTQY	TRBV29-1	TRBJ2-3	NA	12
ASSLVGQVSYEQY	TRBV5-6	TRBJ2-7	NA	13
ASSWSGLSYNEQF	TRBV7-9	TRBJ2-1	many	13
ASTSGTGDEKLF	TRBV2	TRBJ1-4	NA	12
ASSLGQGANEQF	TRBV7-9	TRBJ2-1	few	12
ASSSTRGWFSYEQY	TRBV7-9	TRBJ2-7	NA	14
ASSVGQGALYEQY	TRBV18	NA	NA	13
ASSLAPGRGGSTEAF	TRBV7-2	TRBJ1-1	NA	15
SAAQGGTEAF	TRBV29-1	TRBJ1-1	NA	10
ASGPGGVPEAF	TRBV12-5	TRBJ1-1	NA	11
ASSQESQGSGTGELF	TRBV4-2	TRBJ2-2	NA	15
SARGPYGYT	TRBV20-1	TRBJ1-2	few	9
ASSLAVAGSSYEQY	TRBV5-1	TRBJ2-7	NA	14
ASMEGPYEQY	TRBV6-1	TRBJ2-7	few	10
ASSPRQYCGYGYT	TRBV21-1	TRBJ1-2	NA	13
ASSQDAGRANTEAF	TRBV4-1	TRBJ1-1	few	14
ASSLANRTGYATDTQY	TRBV5-1	TRBJ2-3	NA	16
ASSLLQGSNQPQH	TRBV5-6	TRBJ1-5	NA	13
ASSPLSSGGGYEQY	TRBV18	TRBJ2-7	NA	14
ASSDGGVTYEQY	TRBV2	TRBJ2-7	few	12
ASSPTRVGTEAF	TRBV16	TRBJ1-1	few	12
ASSLAQAGSNQPQH	TRBV7-2	TRBJ1-5	NA	14
ASSEWGGGDTQY	TRBV19	TRBJ2-3	NA	12
ASSLASLWGPNTGELF	TRBV5-1	TRBJ2-2	once	16
ASTRQGHTEAF	TRBV6-5	TRBJ1-1	NA	11
ASKDTHRTEAF	TRBV2	TRBJ1-1	few	11
ASSPRLASDRTDTQY	TRBV7-2	TRBJ2-3	NA	15
ASSWTANYGYT	TRBV5-1	TRBJ1-2	NA	11
ASSATGIYEQF	TRBV5-1	TRBJ2-1	NA	11
ASSAPGVAGNTIY	TRBV25-1	TRBJ1-3	NA	13
ASSYPHRGLGTDTQY	TRBV6-7	TRBJ2-3	NA	15
ASSPTGGLQPQH	TRBV7-2	TRBJ1-5	NA	12
ASSIGKINGYT	TRBV19	TRBJ1-2	NA	11
ASSPPGRTEAF	TRBV5-6	TRBJ1-1	NA	11
ASRKQGSYEQY	TRBV6-5	TRBJ2-7	NA	11
ASSYSYPTGSGAF	TRBV6-5	TRBJ1-1	NA	13
AWSETGGSYEQY	TRBV30	TRBJ2-7	NA	12
ASSALPSYEQY	TRBV2	TRBJ2-7	few	11
ASSQISPRQVRPHGYT	TRBV14	TRBJ1-2	NA	16
ASSPTPRDRGPDDYGYT	TRBV18	TRBJ1-2	NA	17
AISEGSWTPSTDTQY	TRBV10-3	TRBJ2-3	few	15
ASSYSTGGLNTEAF	TRBV5-1	TRBJ1-1	NA	14